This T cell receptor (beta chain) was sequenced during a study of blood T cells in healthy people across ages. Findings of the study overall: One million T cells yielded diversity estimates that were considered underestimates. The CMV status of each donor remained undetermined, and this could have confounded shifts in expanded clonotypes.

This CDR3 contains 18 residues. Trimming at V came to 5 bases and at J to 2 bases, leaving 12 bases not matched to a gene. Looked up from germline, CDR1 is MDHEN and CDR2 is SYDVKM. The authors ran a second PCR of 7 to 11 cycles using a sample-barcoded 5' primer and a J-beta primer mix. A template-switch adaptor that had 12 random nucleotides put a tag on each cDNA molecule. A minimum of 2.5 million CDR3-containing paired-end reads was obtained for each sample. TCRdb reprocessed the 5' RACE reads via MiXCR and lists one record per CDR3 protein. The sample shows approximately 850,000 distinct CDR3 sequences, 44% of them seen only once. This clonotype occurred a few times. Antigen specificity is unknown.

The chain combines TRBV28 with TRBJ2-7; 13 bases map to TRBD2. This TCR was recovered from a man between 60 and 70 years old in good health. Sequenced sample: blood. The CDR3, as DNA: TGTGCCAGCAGTCCCTCCGGGACTAGCGGGGTTTTTACCTACGAGCAGTACTTC. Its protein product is CASSPSGTSGVFTYEQYF.